These 19 T cell receptor beta chains were all obtained from the same sample, sequenced in a study of T cell changes during pregnancy in multiple sclerosis. Sequenced by immunoSEQ multiplex PCR; TCRdb stores in-frame clones only, minus some. In the table there are tens of thousands of clones, almost 95% of which are singletons. This specimen was CD4+ T cells from peripheral blood mononuclear cells, taken in the third trimester of pregnancy. These receptors all stem from a female donor with multiple sclerosis, enrolled in a pregnancy study.

The chain combines TRBV5-8 with TRBJ2-7; TRBD2 matches 14 bases. Looked up from germline, CDR1 is SGHTS and CDR2 is YDEGEE. Losses at the gene ends were 0 bases for V and 7 bases for J; bases not matched to a gene: 3. CDR3 length: 15 amino acids. The CDR3 region has the DNA TGTGCCAGCAGCTTGGGACTAGCGGGAGGGCATGAGCAGTACTTC. Translated: CASSLGLAGGHEQYF.

The chain is built from TRBV4-1 and TRBJ2-7; 9 bases fit TRBD1. V lost 2 bases to trimming and J lost 2 bases; unmatched junction nucleotides: 13. Germline values: CDR1 MGHRA, CDR2 YSYEKL. This CDR3 has 18 amino acids. CDR3 protein: CASSQIRTGARITYEQYF. Here the CDR3 DNA reads TGCGCCAGCAGCCAAATACGGACAGGGGCCCGAATTACCTACGAGCAGTACTTC.

The V gene is TRBV14, the J gene TRBJ2-7; possible D gene TRBD2, 5 bases. The CDR3 runs to 13 residues. The germline V gene has CDR1 SGHDN and CDR2 FVKESK. The V gene lost 3 bases and the J gene lost 3 bases, with 9 bases spanning the gap. The chain's CDR3 is CASSQPGIYEQYF. The CDR3 DNA reads TGTGCCAGCAGCCAGCCGGGAATCTACGAGCAGTACTTC.

The chain has TRBV4-3 and TRBJ2-1; TRBD1 aligns across 9 bases. Germline V lookup: CDR1 LGHNA, CDR2 YSLEER. There are 17 residues in the CDR3. Trimming cost V 0 bases and J 9 bases; bases outside gene matches: 12. The CDR3 nucleotides are TGCGCCAGCAGCCAAGACCCAACAGGGGGCGAACTCGGTGAGCAGTTCTTC. Translated: CASSQDPTGGELGEQFF.

This chain connects TRBV6-5 to TRBJ2-7, with 9 positions matching TRBD2. The V gene end was trimmed by 0 bases and the J gene end by 3 bases; junction bases not matched to a gene: 6. The germline CDR1 and CDR2 sequences are MNHEY and SVGAGI. The CDR3 runs to 16 residues. The CDR3 spells CASSYSTSGKHYEQYF. CDR3 in DNA: TGTGCCAGCAGTTACTCGACTAGCGGCAAACACTACGAGCAGTACTTC.

This clone was seen a handful of times. This chain joins TRBV30 and TRBJ1-4; a possible D gene is TRBD1 (6 bases). The CDR3 is 16 amino acids. Germline V CDR1 and CDR2: GTSNPN, SVGIG (reference sequence). Trimming left V 1 base short and J 2 bases short, with 14 bases between. The CDR3 coding sequence is TGTGCCTGGAGTGGACCCAACAGGGCTACTAATGAAAAACTGTTTTTT. It encodes CAWSGPNRATNEKLFF.

The chain joins TRBV10-3 to TRBJ1-2; 8 bases are a match to TRBD1. V gave up 5 bases and J gave up 4 bases; unmatched junction bases: 15. CDR1 and CDR2 from the germline V gene are ENHRY and SYGVKD. The length of the CDR3 is 17 residues. The DNA for the CDR3 is TGTGCCATCAGTCTCACCGAGCTAGACAGGGGTATCTATGGCTACACCTTC. This sequence encodes CAISLTELDRGIYGYTF.

The rearrangement uses TRBV9 and TRBJ2-1; D might be TRBD1 (5 bases). Per the germline V gene, CDR1 is SGDLS and CDR2 is YYNGEE. V was pared by 0 bases and J by 4 bases, with 8 bases between. There are 14 residues in the CDR3. CDR3 amino acids: CASSVDGAYNEQFF. CDR3 DNA: TGTGCCAGCAGCGTAGATGGGGCGTACAATGAGCAGTTCTTC.

V gene TRBV29-1 combines with J gene TRBJ2-2; 7 bases fit TRBD1. This CDR3 contains 18 residues. In germline, CDR1 is SQVTM, CDR2 ANQGSEA. With V trimmed by 2 bases and J by 0 bases, 12 bases remained unmatched. Written as DNA, the CDR3 is TGCAGCGTTGAATTTGGTCAGGGGGTCGGAGCGAACACCGGGGAGCTGTTTTTT. Its protein product is CSVEFGQGVGANTGELFF.

This clone was seen only a few times. V gene TRBV2 combines with J gene TRBJ1-5, with 8 bases that match TRBD1. This CDR3 region has 17 residues. Per germline, CDR1 SNHLY and CDR2 FYNNEI. The V and J ends lost 6 bases and 4 bases, in that order; junction bases with no gene match: 14. CDR3 sequence: CASSSSGQGARNQPQHF. The DNA of the CDR3 is TGTGCCAGCAGCTCCAGCGGACAGGGCGCACGAAATCAGCCCCAGCATTTT.

The genes are TRBV10-3 and TRBJ1-1; the D gene is possibly TRBD1 (6 bases). The V and J ends lost 7 bases and 0 bases respectively, with 12 bases between them. In germline, CDR1 is ENHRY, CDR2 SYGVKD. The CDR3 has 14 residues. This CDR3 is CAIKGDGVNTEAFF. CDR3 coding DNA: TGTGCCATCAAGGGGGACGGCGTGAACACTGAAGCTTTCTTT.

This chain joins TRBV7-8 and TRBJ2-2; 9 positions match TRBD1. The CDR3 loop spans 15 amino acids. Germline CDR1 is SGHVS and CDR2 is FQNEAQ. The V and J ends lost 5 bases and 2 bases, in that order; junction bases with no gene match: 3. This CDR3 reads CASSRGQGNTGELFF. Here the CDR3 DNA reads TGTGCCAGCAGCAGGGGACAGGGAAACACCGGGGAGCTGTTTTTT.

This sequence joins TRBV6-6 and TRBJ2-1, with 7 positions matching TRBD1. V shed 2 bases, J shed 12 bases, and the junction held 4 bases outside the gene matches. In germline, CDR1 is MNHNY, CDR2 SVGAGI (reference sequence). The CDR3 is 12 amino acids. This CDR3 reads CASSYENRGQFF. The CDR3 nucleotides are TGTGCCAGCAGTTACGAAAACAGGGGGCAGTTCTTC.

V and J are TRBV10-1 and TRBJ2-1; 8 bases align to TRBD1. Per the germline V gene, CDR1 is WNHNN and CDR2 is SYGVQD (reference sequence). This CDR3 is built from 14 residues. Trimming cost V 3 bases and J 7 bases; bases outside gene matches: 5. CDR3 DNA: TGCGCCAGCAGTGACCGACAGGGGTGGAATGAGCAGTTCTTC. This gives the protein CASSDRQGWNEQFF.

V is TRBV9 and J is TRBJ1-3, with D possibly being TRBD1 (5 bases). This CDR3 is 15 amino acids long. V shed 0 bases and J shed 3 bases, with 10 bases lying between them. CDR1 is SGDLS, CDR2 YYNGEE, per germline. CDR3 bases: TGTGCCAGCAGCGTAGAGGCAGGGTTTGGAAACACCATATATTTT. Translating it yields CASSVEAGFGNTIYF.

The chain joins TRBV27 to TRBJ2-7; 7 bases are shared with TRBD1. V dropped 6 bases and J dropped 4; count of bases not matched to a gene: 9. CDR3 length equals 14 residues. Germline values: CDR1 MNHEY, CDR2 SMNVEV (reference sequence). The CDR3 loop is CASSRRTGNYEQYF. The CDR3 DNA reads as TGTGCCAGCAGCAGGCGGACAGGAAATTACGAGCAGTACTTC.

The chain couples TRBV19 to TRBJ2-2, with TRBD2 matching 10 bases. Losses at the gene ends were 7 bases for V and 0 bases for J; bases not matched to a gene: 5. CDR1 is LNHDA, CDR2 SQIVND, per germline (reference sequence). CDR3 length: 16 residues. The CDR3 region has the DNA TGTGCCAGTATAGCGGGAGGTCCTCCGAACACCGGGGAGCTGTTTTTT. Protein sequence: CASIAGGPPNTGELFF.

The table lists this clone with a few counts. This chain joins TRBV2 and TRBJ1-2; possible D gene TRBD1, 5 bases. The ends were cut back, 6 bases at V and 5 bases at J, with 16 bases in the middle. CDR1 is SNHLY and CDR2 is FYNNEI in the germline V gene. The length of the CDR3 is 14 residues. The CDR3 sequence is CASSATLQVYGYTF. The CDR3 DNA reads TGTGCCAGCAGCGCTACACTACAGGTATATGGCTACACCTTC.

The rearrangement links TRBV6-1 to TRBJ2-5; 8 bases match TRBD1. The CDR3 runs to 15 residues. V trimming: 2 bases; J trimming: 5 bases; junction bases outside the gene matches: 7. CDR1 is MNHNS and CDR2 is SASEGT in the germline V gene. CDR3 amino acids: CASSEQGAFHETQYF. The CDR3, as DNA: TGTGCCAGCAGTGAACAGGGGGCATTTCATGAGACCCAGTACTTC.